This TCR beta chain appears in the sequencing data of a study of vaccination and CD4 T cells after COVID-19. CD4+ T cells that had been cultured provided DNA sequenced with the Oncomine TCR Beta short-read assay. Genomic DNA was extracted from cultured CD4+ T cells. TCRdb ran MiXCR on the PCR reads and lists one entry per CDR3 protein. The sample lists roughly 10,000 distinct CDR3 sequences, 34% occurring once. Described treatment: approximately 9-day PBMC culture with coronavirus spike peptide pools or control peptides (ViraFEST assay). CD4+ T lymphocytes from the unexposed donor were collected before the COVID-19 pandemic (2011-2018). Culture conditions combined fewer than 2.5 million PBMCs per well with 10 IU/ml IL-2 and around 9.5 ug/ml peptide pools. This clonotype appeared a few times. The antigen is not known. The CDR3 is 14 residues long. V was cut by 0 bases and J by 4 bases, with 9 bases left in between. Germline V CDR1 and CDR2: LNHDA, SQIVND (reference sequence).

This TCR derives from a human donor in good health. Sequences were obtained from CD4+ T cells from blood, cultured in vitro. V is TRBV19 and J is TRBJ2-5, with D tentatively TRBD1 (6 bases). CDR3: CASSIDHRVETQYF. CDR3 sequence (DNA): TGTGCCAGTAGTATAGATCACAGGGTAGAGACCCAGTACTTC.